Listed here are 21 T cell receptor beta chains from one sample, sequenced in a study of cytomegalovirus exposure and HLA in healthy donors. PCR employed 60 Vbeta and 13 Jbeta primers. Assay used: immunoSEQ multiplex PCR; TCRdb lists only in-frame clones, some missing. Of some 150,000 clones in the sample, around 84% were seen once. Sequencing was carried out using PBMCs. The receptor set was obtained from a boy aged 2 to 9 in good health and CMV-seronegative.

Here the CDR3 DNA reads TGTGCCAGCAGCCTGACAGGGGCCGAGCAGTACTTC. This gives the protein CASSLTGAEQYF. The V and J genes are TRBV13 and TRBJ2-7; 8 nucleotides match TRBD1. The CDR3 sequence is 12 residues long. J gave up 6 bases and V 5 bases, and 3 bases lay outside the gene matches. Germline V gene sequence: CDR1 PRHDT, CDR2 FYEKMQ (reference sequence).

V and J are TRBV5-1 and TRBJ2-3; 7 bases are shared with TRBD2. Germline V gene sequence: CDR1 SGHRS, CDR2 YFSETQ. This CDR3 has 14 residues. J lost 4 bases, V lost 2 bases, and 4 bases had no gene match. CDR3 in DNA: TGCGCCAGCAGCTTAGCGGGGCGGGCAGATACGCAGTATTTT. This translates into CASSLAGRADTQYF.

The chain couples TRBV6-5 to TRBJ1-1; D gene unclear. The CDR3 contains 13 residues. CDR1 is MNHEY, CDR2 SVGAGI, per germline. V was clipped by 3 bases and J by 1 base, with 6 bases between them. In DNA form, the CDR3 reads TGTGCCAGCAGTTATTCGAGGAACACTGAAGCTTTCTTT. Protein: CASSYSRNTEAFF.

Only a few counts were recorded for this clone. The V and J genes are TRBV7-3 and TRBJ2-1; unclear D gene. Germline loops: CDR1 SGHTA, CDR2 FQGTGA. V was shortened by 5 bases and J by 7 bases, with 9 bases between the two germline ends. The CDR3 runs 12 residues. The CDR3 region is CASSPRRNEQFF. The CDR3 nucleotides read TGTGCCAGCAGCCCCCGGCGGAATGAGCAGTTCTTC.

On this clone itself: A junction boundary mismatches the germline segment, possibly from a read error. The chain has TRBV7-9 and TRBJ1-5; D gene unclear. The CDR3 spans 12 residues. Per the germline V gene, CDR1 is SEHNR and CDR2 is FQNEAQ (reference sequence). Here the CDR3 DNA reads TGTTCCAGCAGCCCAGGAGGAAAGACCCAGCATTTT. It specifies CSSSPGGKTQHF.

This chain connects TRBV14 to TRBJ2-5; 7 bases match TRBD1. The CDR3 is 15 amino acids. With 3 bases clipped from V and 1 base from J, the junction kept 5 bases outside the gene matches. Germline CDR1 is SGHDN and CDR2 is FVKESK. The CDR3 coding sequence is TGTGCCAGCAGCCATACAGACAGGGTCCAAGAGACCCAGTACTTC. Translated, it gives CASSHTDRVQETQYF.

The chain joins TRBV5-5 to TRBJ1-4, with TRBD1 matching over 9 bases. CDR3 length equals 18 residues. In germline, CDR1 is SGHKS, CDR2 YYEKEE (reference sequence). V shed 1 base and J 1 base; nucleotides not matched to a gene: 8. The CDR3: CASSLNPGQGLTNEKLFF. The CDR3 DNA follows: TGTGCCAGCAGCTTGAACCCGGGACAGGGTCTAACTAATGAAAAACTGTTTTTT.

As DNA, the CDR3 is TGCGCCAGCAGCCAAGAACGCAGGTTCACTGAAGCTTTCTTT. Translating gives CASSQERRFTEAFF. This chain connects TRBV4-3 to TRBJ1-1, with D uncertain. V lost 0 bases and J 4 bases, leaving 9 bases between the germline ends. The V gene's germline CDR1 is LGHNA and CDR2 YSLEER. This CDR3 region has 14 residues.

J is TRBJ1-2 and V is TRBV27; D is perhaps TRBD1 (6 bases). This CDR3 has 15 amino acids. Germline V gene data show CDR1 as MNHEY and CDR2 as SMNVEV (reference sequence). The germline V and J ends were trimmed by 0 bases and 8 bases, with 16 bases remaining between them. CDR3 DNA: TGTGCCAGCAGTTTATCCTCGAGGGGGTTCGGCGGCTACACCTTC. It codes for CASSLSSRGFGGYTF.

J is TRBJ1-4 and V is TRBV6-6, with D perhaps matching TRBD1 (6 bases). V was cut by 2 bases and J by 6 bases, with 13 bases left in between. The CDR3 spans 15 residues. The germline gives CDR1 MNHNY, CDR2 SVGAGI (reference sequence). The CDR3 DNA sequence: TGTGCCAGCAGTTACCGGGGGCGGGAGGATGAAAAACTGTTTTTT. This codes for CASSYRGREDEKLFF.

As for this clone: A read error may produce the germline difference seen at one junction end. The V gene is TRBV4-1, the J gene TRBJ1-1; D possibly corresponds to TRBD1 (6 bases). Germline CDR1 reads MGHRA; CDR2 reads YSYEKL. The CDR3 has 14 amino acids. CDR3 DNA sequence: TGTGCCAGCAGCCAAGAACAGGGACGGACTGAAGCTTTCTTT. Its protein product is CASSQEQGRTEAFF.

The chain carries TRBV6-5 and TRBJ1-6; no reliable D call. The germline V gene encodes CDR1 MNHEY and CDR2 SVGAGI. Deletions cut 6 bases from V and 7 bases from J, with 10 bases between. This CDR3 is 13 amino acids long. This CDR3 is CASSPGFNSPLHF. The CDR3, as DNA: TGTGCCAGCAGCCCCGGGTTCAATTCACCCCTCCACTTT.

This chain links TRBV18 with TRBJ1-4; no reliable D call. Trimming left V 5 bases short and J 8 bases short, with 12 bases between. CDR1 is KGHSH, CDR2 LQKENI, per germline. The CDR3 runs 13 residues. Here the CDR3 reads CASSAGGEEKLFF. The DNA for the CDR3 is TGTGCCAGCTCAGCAGGAGGTGAGGAAAAACTGTTTTTT.

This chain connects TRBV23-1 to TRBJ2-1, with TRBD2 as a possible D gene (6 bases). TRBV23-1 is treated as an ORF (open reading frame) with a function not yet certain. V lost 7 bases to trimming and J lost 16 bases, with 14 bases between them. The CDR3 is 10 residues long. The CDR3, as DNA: TGCGCCAGCATCGGGGGTGTGGCTTTCTTC. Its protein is CASIGGVAFF.

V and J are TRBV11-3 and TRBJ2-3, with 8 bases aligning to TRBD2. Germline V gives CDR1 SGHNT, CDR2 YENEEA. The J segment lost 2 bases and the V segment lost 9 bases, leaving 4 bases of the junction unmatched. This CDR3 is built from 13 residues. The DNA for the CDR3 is TGTGCCAGGGGCGGGGGGACCACAGATACGCAGTATTTT. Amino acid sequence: CARGGGTTDTQYF.

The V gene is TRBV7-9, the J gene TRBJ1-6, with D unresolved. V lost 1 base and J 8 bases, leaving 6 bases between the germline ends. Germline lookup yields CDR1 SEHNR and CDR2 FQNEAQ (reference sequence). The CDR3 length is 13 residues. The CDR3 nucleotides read TGTGCCAGCAGCTTAGAGGAGGATTCACCCCTCCACTTT. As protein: CASSLEEDSPLHF. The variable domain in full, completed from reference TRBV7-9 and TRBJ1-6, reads DTGVSQNPRHKITKRGQNVTFRCDPISEHNRLYWYRQTLGQGPEFLTYFQNEAQLEKSRLLSDRFSAERPKGSFSTLEIQRTEQGDSAMYLCASSLEEDSPLHFGNGTRLTVT.

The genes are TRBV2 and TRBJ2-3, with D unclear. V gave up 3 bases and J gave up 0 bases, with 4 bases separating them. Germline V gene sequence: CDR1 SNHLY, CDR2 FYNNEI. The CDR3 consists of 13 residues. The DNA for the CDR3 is TGTGCCAGCAGTGATAGTAGCACAGATACGCAGTATTTT. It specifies CASSDSSTDTQYF. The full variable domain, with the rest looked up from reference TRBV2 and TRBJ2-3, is EPEVTQTPSHQVTQMGQEVILRCVPISNHLYFYWYRQILGQKVEFLVSFYNNEISEKSEIFDDQFSVERPDGSNFTLKIRSTKLEDSAMYFCASSDSSTDTQYFGPGTRLTVL.

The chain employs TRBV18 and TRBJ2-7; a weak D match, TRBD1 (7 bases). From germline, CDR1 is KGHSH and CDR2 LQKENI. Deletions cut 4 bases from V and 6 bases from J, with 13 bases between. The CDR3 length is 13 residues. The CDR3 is CASSLGTAGEQYF. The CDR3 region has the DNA TGTGCCAGCTCACTCGGGACAGCGGGCGAGCAGTACTTC.

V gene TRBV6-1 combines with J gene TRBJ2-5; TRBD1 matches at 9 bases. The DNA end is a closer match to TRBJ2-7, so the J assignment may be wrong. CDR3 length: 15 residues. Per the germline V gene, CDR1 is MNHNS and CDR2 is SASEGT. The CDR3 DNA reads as TGTGCCAGCAGTGAAAGGGACAGGGCCTCCTACGAGCAGTACTTC. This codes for CASSERDRASYEQYF.

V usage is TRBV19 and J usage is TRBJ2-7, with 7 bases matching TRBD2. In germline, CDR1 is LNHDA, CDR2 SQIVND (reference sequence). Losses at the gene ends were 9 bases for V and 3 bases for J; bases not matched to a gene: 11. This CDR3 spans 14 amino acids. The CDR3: CASTPRPGGYEQYF. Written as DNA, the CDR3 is TGTGCCAGCACCCCAAGACCGGGAGGCTACGAGCAGTACTTC. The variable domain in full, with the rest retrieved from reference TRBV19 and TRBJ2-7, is DGGITQSPKYLFRKEGQNVTLSCEQNLNHDAMYWYRQDPGQGLRLIYYSQIVNDFQKGDIAEGYSVSREKKESFPLTVTSAQKNPTAFYLCASTPRPGGYEQYFGPGTRLTVT.

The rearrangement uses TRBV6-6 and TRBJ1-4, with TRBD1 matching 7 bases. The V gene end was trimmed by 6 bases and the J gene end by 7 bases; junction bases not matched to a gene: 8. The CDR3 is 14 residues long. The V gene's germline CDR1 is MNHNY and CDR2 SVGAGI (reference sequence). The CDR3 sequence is CASSPDRVGEKLFF. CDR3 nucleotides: TGTGCCAGCAGCCCTGACAGGGTCGGTGAAAAACTGTTTTTT.